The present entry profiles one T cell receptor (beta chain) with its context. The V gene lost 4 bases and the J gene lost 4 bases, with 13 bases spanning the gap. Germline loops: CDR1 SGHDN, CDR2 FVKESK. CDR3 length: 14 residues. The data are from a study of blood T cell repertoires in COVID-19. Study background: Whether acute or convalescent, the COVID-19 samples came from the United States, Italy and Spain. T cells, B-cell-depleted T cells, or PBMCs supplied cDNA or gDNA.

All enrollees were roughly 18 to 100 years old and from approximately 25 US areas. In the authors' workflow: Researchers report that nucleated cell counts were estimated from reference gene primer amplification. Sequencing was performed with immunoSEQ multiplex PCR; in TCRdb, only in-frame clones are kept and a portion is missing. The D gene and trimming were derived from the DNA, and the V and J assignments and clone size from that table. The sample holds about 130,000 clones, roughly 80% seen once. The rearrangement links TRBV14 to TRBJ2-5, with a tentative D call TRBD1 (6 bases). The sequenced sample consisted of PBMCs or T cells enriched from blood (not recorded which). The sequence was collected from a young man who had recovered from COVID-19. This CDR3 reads CASSPGQPPETQYF. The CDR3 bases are TGTGCCAGCAGCCCGGGACAACCTCCAGAGACCCAGTACTTC.